Following are 23 T cell receptor beta chains from one sample sequenced in a study of blood T cell repertoires in COVID-19. Measured with immunoSEQ multiplex PCR; TCRdb has only the in-frame clones, and not every one. The sample lists some 200,000 clones; 88% were seen once. What was sequenced was peripheral blood. All receptors derive from a man in his forties with active or convalescent COVID-19.

Concerning this clone: Its ends do not fully match the called genes, so a read error is possible. J is TRBJ1-1 and V is TRBV5-1; D is ambiguous. Per the germline V gene, CDR1 is SGHRS and CDR2 is YFSETQ. The CDR3 has 12 residues. The DNA for the CDR3 is TGCGCCAGCAGCCCGGAGGGTACTGGAGCTTTCTTT. The encoded protein is CASSPEGTGAFF.

The chain carries TRBV4-2 and TRBJ2-1; 9 bases are shared with TRBD2. The germline V gene encodes CDR1 LGHNA and CDR2 YNFKEQ. The CDR3 sequence is 12 residues long. Losses at the gene ends were 0 bases for V and 16 bases for J; bases not matched to a gene: 4. In DNA, the CDR3 is TGTGCCAGCAGCCAAGAGCGGGGGGGCCAATTCTTC. It codes for CASSQERGGQFF.

This chain links TRBV9 with TRBJ1-1; D remains ambiguous. Germline CDR1 is SGDLS and CDR2 is YYNGEE. V lost 6 bases and J lost 1, with 10 bases in between. The CDR3 sequence is 13 residues long. CDR3 sequence reads: CASTLGRNTEAFF. In DNA, the CDR3 is TGTGCCAGCACCCTGGGGAGGAACACTGAAGCTTTCTTT.

The sample holds a few counts of this clone. The rearrangement uses TRBV7-2 and TRBJ2-4; TRBD2 matches 13 bases. J lost 9 bases, V lost 5 bases, and 7 bases had no gene match. The CDR3 totals 15 residues. CDR1 is SGHTA and CDR2 is FQGNSA in the germline V gene. The CDR3 coding sequence is TGTGCCAGCAGCATAAGGACTAGCGGGAGAAGCATTCAGTACTTC. Amino acid sequence: CASSIRTSGRSIQYF. Full variable domain (remainder filled in from reference TRBV7-2 and TRBJ2-4): GAGVSQSPSNKVTEKGKDVELRCDPISGHTALYWYRQSLGQGLEFLIYFQGNSAPDKSGLPSDRFSAERTGGSVSTLTIQRTQQEDSAVYLCASSIRTSGRSIQYFGAGTRLSVL.

This chain links TRBV12-5 with TRBJ1-4, with D possibly being TRBD1 (6 bases). From germline, CDR1 is LGHNT and CDR2 FRNRAP. V shed 6 bases and J shed 0 bases, with 11 bases lying between them. The CDR3 covers 15 residues. CDR3 protein: CASGPGQTTNEKLFF. The CDR3 DNA reads as TGTGCTAGTGGACCCGGACAGACAACTAATGAAAAACTGTTTTTT.

The rearrangement uses TRBV6-2 or TRBV6-3 and TRBJ1-1; D is uncertain. The CDR3 is 20 residues long. Germline CDR1 is MNHEY and CDR2 is SVGEGT. The V end was cut by 3 bases, the J end by 1 base, with 27 bases between. CDR3 bases: TGTGCCAGCAGTTATCCCCAAACGACGACAAGGGCCCTAGCGAACACTGAAGCTTTCTTT. This translates into CASSYPQTTTRALANTEAFF.

This clone was picked up a small number of times. The chain links TRBV5-1 to TRBJ2-1; 8 nucleotides match TRBD2. The CDR3 has 15 amino acids. Germline CDR1 reads SGHRS; CDR2 reads YFSETQ. Trimming removed 0 bases from V and 6 bases from J; junction bases left unmatched: 5. The CDR3 region is CASSLGPSGGNEQFF. For the CDR3, the DNA is TGCGCCAGCAGCTTGGGGCCCAGCGGGGGCAATGAGCAGTTCTTC.

The chain is built from TRBV6-5 and TRBJ1-4; TRBD1 matches 8 bases. Looked up from germline, CDR1 is MNHEY and CDR2 is SVGAGI. The CDR3 loop spans 15 amino acids. V was clipped by 7 bases and J by 7 bases; unmatched bases: 11. CDR3 nucleotides: TGTGCCAGCATCACCTCAGGGGGCAGTGGTGAAAAACTGTTTTTT. The encoded protein is CASITSGGSGEKLFF.

The chain joins TRBV7-3 to TRBJ2-1; possibly TRBD2 for D (6 bases). CDR1 SGHTA and CDR2 FQGTGA come from the germline V gene. Trimming left V 4 bases short and J 5 bases short, with 24 bases between. The CDR3 is 18 amino acids. CDR3 in amino acids: CASSSKPGLRTSNNEQFF. The DNA for the CDR3 is TGTGCCAGCAGCTCAAAACCGGGACTGAGGACTTCAAACAATGAGCAGTTCTTC.

The V and J genes are TRBV7-7 and TRBJ2-3; 8 nucleotides align to TRBD2. V shed 1 base, J shed 1 base, and the junction held 4 bases outside the gene matches. CDR1 SSHAT and CDR2 FNYEAQ come from the germline V gene (reference sequence). The CDR3 runs to 16 residues. In DNA form, the CDR3 reads TGTGCCAGCAGCTTAGGAACCGGGGGGGGCACAGATACGCAGTATTTT. Encoded protein: CASSLGTGGGTDTQYF. Filled out from reference TRBV7-7 and TRBJ2-3, the complete variable domain reads GAGVSQSPRYKVTKRGQDVTLRCDPISSHATLYWYQQALGQGPEFLTYFNYEAQPDKSGLPSDRFSAERPEGSISTLTIQRTEQRDSAMYRCASSLGTGGGTDTQYFGPGTRLTVL.

In its sample, this clone was seen a few times. The chain couples TRBV7-8 to TRBJ1-5; D is ambiguous. The CDR3 is 16 residues long. Trimming took 2 bases from V and 12 from J, leaving 23 bases between them. Germline CDR1 is SGHVS and CDR2 is FQNEAQ. This CDR3 reads CASSLFVAGSPGLQHF. The CDR3 nucleotides are TGTGCCAGCAGCTTATTTGTAGCCGGGAGCCCTGGGCTCCAGCATTTT.

The CDR3 sequence: CASSIGQNNEQFF. The CDR3 DNA reads TGTGCCAGTAGTATAGGTCAGAACAATGAGCAGTTCTTC. V usage is TRBV19 and J usage is TRBJ2-1; D not certain. This CDR3 is built from 13 residues. Germline assignment: CDR1 LNHDA and CDR2 SQIVND (reference sequence). The ends were cut back, 1 base at V and 5 bases at J, with 6 bases in the middle.

The chain uses TRBV10-1 and TRBJ2-5; 9 bases agree with TRBD1. The ends lost 11 bases at V and 3 bases at J; junction bases unmatched: 7. The V gene's germline CDR1 is WNHNN and CDR2 SYGVQD (reference sequence). The CDR3 runs 13 residues. The CDR3 DNA sequence: TGCGCCGTATCCGGGACAGGGAAAGAGACCCAGTACTTC. As protein: CAVSGTGKETQYF.

This clone was seen a few times. The chain has TRBV14 and TRBJ1-6; 7 bases are a match to TRBD1. The CDR3 is made up of 19 amino acids. Trimming at V came to 0 bases and at J to 6 bases, leaving 14 bases not matched to a gene. Germline CDR1 and CDR2: SGHDN and FVKESK. CDR3 residues: CASSQDLGDSNLFNSPLHF. As DNA, the CDR3 is TGTGCCAGCAGCCAAGATCTTGGGGACAGCAATCTTTTTAATTCACCCCTCCACTTT.

The CDR3 here is CASSLWTDGNTIYF. The DNA of the CDR3 is TGTGCCAGCAGCTTATGGACAGACGGAAACACCATATATTTT. The V call is TRBV7-9, the J call TRBJ1-3; a possible D gene is TRBD1 (6 bases). V dropped 2 bases and J dropped 4 bases, with 9 bases sitting between them. Per the germline V gene, CDR1 is SEHNR and CDR2 is FQNEAQ (reference sequence). This CDR3 has 14 amino acids.

V usage is TRBV3-1 (or the pseudogene TRBV3-2) and J usage is TRBJ2-7; possible D gene TRBD1, 5 bases. CDR3 length: 16 residues. V lost 0 bases, J lost 2 bases, and 14 bases lay in between. CDR1 and CDR2 (germline): LGHDT, YNNKEL (reference sequence). CDR3 sequence reads: CASSQDLHKGAYEQYF. The CDR3 DNA follows: TGTGCCAGCAGCCAAGATTTACACAAAGGGGCCTACGAGCAGTACTTC.

The chain couples TRBV19 to TRBJ1-1, with 8 bases fitting TRBD1. The junction had 6 bases not matched to a gene; V was cut back by 4 bases and J by 2 bases. Per the germline V gene, CDR1 is LNHDA and CDR2 is SQIVND (reference sequence). The CDR3 is 15 residues long. CDR3 residues: CASSTRGTGNTEAFF. The DNA of the CDR3 is TGTGCCAGTAGTACCCGAGGGACAGGAAACACTGAAGCTTTCTTT.

The genes are TRBV7-9 and TRBJ2-7; maybe TRBD1 (6 bases). V was pared by 5 bases and J by 2 bases, with 22 bases between. Germline V lookup: CDR1 SEHNR, CDR2 FQNEAQ (reference sequence). The CDR3 has 17 residues. In DNA form, the CDR3 reads TGTGCCAGCAGCCCAGCGAAGGGCAGGGGACCTCCCTACGAGCAGTACTTC. Translated, it gives CASSPAKGRGPPYEQYF. Full variable domain (remainder filled in from reference TRBV7-9 and TRBJ2-7): DTGVSQNPRHKITKRGQNVTFRCDPISEHNRLYWYRQTLGQGPEFLTYFQNEAQLEKSRLLSDRFSAERPKGSFSTLEIQRTEQGDSAMYLCASSPAKGRGPPYEQYFGPGTRLTVT.

The chain recombines TRBV6-6 with TRBJ2-3; 9 nucleotides line up with TRBD2. From germline, CDR1 is MNHNY and CDR2 SVGAGI (reference sequence). The CDR3 length is 16 residues. The ends lost 4 bases at V and 3 bases at J; junction bases unmatched: 8. The CDR3 region is CASSSPGLAGTDTQYF. CDR3 coding DNA: TGTGCCAGCAGTTCGCCGGGACTAGCTGGGACAGATACGCAGTATTTT.

The chain couples TRBV12-3 or TRBV12-4 to TRBJ1-2, with 10 positions matching TRBD1. The CDR3 is 13 residues long. V trimming: 5 bases; J trimming: 3 bases; junction bases outside the gene matches: 0. The CDR3 loop reads CASSGTGDYGYTF. The CDR3, as DNA: TGTGCCAGCAGTGGGACAGGGGACTATGGCTACACCTTC.

V usage is TRBV12-5 and J usage is TRBJ2-3, with unresolved D. The CDR3 contains 11 residues. Trimming stripped 6 bases from V and 4 bases from J, with 5 bases between. CDR1 and CDR2 (germline): LGHNT, FRNRAP. Here the CDR3 DNA reads TGTGCTAGTGGGGCGGCAGATACGCAGTATTTT. It is translated as CASGAADTQYF.

V and J are TRBV7-9 and TRBJ2-3; 7 positions agree with TRBD1. V trimming: 4 bases; J trimming: 4 bases; junction bases outside the gene matches: 5. The length of the CDR3 is 14 residues. Germline lookup yields CDR1 SEHNR and CDR2 FQNEAQ (reference sequence). CDR3 nucleotide sequence: TGTGCCAGCAGCTCAGGGGGTGGCGCAGATACGCAGTATTTT. As protein: CASSSGGGADTQYF.

This sequence joins TRBV6-6 and TRBJ1-1, with 11 positions matching TRBD1. After removal of 8 bases from V and 3 bases from J, the junction contained 5 bases not matched to a gene. This CDR3 is built from 14 residues. Germline lookup yields CDR1 MNHNY and CDR2 SVGAGI (reference sequence). This CDR3 reads CASRDRGSDTEAFF. CDR3 nucleotide sequence: TGTGCCAGCCGGGACAGGGGGTCGGACACTGAAGCTTTCTTT.